This T cell receptor (beta chain) was recovered during a study of T cell responses to AZD1222 COVID-19 vaccine. Study conclusions and caveats: Once two AZD1222 doses were given, Spike-specific TCR breadth and depth went up.

TCRdb's copy holds only in-frame clones and misses some; the assay was immunoSEQ multiplex PCR. The sample includes about 150,000 clones, 92% of them seen just once. Turning to this clone: Its antigen is unknown.

The TCR sequence derives from an adult in good health. The sample was peripheral blood, taken on day 0 of AZD1222 vaccination.

The CDR3 protein is CASSLQGAQEKLFF. The CDR3 DNA reads TGTGCCAGCAGCTTACAGGGGGCGCAGGAAAAACTGTTTTTT. The chain employs TRBV11-2 and TRBJ1-4; 8 bases match TRBD1. The CDR3 totals 14 residues. J was trimmed by 8 bases and V by 2 bases; bases with no gene match: 4. In germline, CDR1 is SGHAT, CDR2 FQNNGV.